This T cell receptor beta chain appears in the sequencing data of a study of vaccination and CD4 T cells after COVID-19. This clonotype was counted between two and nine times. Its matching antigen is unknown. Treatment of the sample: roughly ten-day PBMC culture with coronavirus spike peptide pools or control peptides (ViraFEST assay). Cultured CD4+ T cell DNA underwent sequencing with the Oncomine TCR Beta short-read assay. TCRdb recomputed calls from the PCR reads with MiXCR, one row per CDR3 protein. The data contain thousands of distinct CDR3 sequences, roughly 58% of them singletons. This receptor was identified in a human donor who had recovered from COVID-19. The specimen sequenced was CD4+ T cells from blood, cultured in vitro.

DNA of the CDR3: TGCAGTGCTAGAGGGCCTAGTTCCATTAACTACGAGCAGTACTTC. Translating it yields CSARGPSSINYEQYF. The chain couples TRBV20-1 to TRBJ2-7, with unresolved D. Germline lookup yields CDR1 DFQATT and CDR2 SNEGSKA (reference sequence). The CDR3 covers 15 residues. Trimming shortened V by 1 base and J by 3 bases, and 16 bases separated the two germline ends.